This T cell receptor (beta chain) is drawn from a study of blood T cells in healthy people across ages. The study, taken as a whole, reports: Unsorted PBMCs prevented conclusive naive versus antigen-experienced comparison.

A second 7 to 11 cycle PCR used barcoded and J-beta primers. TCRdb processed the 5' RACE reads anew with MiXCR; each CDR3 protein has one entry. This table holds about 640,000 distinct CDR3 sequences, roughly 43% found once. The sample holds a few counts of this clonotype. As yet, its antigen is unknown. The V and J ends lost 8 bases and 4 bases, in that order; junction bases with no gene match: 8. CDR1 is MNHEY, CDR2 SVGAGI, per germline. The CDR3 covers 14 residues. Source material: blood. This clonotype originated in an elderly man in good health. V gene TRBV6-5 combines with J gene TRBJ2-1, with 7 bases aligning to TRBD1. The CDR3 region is CASRRGQRYNEQFF. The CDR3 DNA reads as TGTGCCAGCCGAAGGGGACAGCGGTACAATGAGCAGTTCTTC.